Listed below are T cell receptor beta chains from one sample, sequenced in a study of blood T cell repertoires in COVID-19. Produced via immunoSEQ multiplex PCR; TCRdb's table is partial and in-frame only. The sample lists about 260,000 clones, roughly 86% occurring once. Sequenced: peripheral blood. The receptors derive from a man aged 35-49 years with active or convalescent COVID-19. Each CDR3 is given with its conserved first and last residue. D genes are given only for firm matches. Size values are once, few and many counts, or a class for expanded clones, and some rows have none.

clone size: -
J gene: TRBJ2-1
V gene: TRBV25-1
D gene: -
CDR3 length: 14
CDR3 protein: CASSPGERYNEQFF
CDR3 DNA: TGTGCCAGCAGTCCGGGGGAGCGTTACAATGAGCAGTTCTTC

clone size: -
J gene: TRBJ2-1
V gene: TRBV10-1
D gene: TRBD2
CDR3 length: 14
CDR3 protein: CASSVAGGPGEQFF
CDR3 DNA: TGCGCCAGCAGTGTGGCGGGGGGGCCAGGGGAGCAGTTCTTC

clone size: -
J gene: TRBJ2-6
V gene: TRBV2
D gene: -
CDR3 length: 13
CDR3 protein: CARGVTGANVLTF
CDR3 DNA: TGTGCCAGAGGGGTAACTGGGGCCAACGTCCTGACTTTC

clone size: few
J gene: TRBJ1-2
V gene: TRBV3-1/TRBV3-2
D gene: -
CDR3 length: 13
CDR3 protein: CASSQVLLTGYTF
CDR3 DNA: TGTGCCAGCAGCCAAGTTTTACTCACTGGCTACACCTTC

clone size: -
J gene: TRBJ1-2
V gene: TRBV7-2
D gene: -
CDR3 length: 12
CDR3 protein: CASSPDTYGYTF
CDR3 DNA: TGTGCCAGCAGCCCAGACACCTATGGCTACACCTTC

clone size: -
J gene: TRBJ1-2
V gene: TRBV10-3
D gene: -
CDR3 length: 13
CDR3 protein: CAISEGANYGYTF
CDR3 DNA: TGTGCCATCAGTGAGGGAGCTAACTATGGCTACACCTTC

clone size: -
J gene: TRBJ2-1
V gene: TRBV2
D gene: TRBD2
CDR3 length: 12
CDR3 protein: CASSYQGGSKFF
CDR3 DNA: TGTGCCAGCAGCTATCAGGGCGGGAGCAAGTTCTTC

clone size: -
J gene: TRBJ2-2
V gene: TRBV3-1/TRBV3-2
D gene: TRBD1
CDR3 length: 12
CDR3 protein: CASRGTAGELFF
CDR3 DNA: TGTGCCAGCAGAGGGACAGCCGGGGAGCTGTTTTTT

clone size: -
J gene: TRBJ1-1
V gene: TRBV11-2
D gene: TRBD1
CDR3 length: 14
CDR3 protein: CASSSRGRGTEAFF
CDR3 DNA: TGTGCCAGCAGCTCGAGGGGGCGCGGAACTGAAGCTTTCTTT

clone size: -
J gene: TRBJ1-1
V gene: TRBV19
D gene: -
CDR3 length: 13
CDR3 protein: CASHMGKNTEAFF
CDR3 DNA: TGTGCCAGCCATATGGGCAAGAACACTGAAGCTTTCTTT

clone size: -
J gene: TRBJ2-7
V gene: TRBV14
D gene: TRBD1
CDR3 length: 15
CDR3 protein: CASSHPGQGNYEQYF
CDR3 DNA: TGTGCCAGCAGCCACCCGGGACAGGGGAATTACGAGCAGTACTTC

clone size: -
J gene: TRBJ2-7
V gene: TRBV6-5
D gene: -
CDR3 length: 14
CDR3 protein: CASSSPGLPYEQYF
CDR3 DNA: TGTGCCAGCAGTTCCCCCGGACTTCCCTACGAGCAGTACTTC

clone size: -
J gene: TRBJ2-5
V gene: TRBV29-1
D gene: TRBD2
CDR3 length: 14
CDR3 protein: CSVDSGGPRETQYF
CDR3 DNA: TGCAGCGTTGACTCGGGAGGGCCGCGGGAGACCCAGTACTTC

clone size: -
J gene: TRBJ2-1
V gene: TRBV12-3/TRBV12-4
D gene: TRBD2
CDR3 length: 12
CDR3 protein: CASLAGDNEQFF
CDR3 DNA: TGTGCCAGCCTAGCGGGAGACAATGAGCAGTTCTTC

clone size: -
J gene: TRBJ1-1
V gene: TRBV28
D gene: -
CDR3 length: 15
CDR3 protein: CASNSYSSGNTEAFF
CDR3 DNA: TGTGCCAGCAACTCCTATTCCTCGGGGAACACTGAAGCTTTCTTT

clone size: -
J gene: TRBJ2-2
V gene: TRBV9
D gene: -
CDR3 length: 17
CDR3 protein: CASSVKWGEANTGELFF
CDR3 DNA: TGTGCCAGCAGCGTTAAATGGGGGGAAGCAAACACCGGGGAGCTGTTTTTT

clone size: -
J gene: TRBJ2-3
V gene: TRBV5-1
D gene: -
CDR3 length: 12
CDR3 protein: CASSLDRDTQYF
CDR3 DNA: TGCGCCAGCAGCTTGGACAGAGATACGCAGTATTTT

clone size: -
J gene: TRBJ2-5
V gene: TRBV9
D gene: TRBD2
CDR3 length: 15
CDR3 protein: CASSVEMGGMETQYF
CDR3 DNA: TGTGCCAGCAGCGTAGAAATGGGAGGGATGGAGACCCAGTACTTC

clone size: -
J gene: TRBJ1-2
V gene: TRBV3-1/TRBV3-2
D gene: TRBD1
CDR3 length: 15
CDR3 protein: CASSPMGQGNYGYTF
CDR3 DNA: TGTGCCAGCAGTCCGATGGGACAGGGAAACTATGGCTACACCTTC

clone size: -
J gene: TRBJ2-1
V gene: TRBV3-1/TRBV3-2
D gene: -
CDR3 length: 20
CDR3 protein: CASSQDRSPLSQGSYNEQFF
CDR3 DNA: TGTGCCAGCAGCCAAGATCGAAGTCCGCTGTCCCAGGGCTCCTACAATGAGCAGTTCTTC

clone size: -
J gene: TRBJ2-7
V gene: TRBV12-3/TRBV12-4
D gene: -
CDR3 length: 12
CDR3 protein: CASSPLRNEQYF
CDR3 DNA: TGTGCCAGCAGCCCACTCAGGAACGAGCAGTACTTC

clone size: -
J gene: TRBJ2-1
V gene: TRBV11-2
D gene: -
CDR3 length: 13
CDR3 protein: CASSPQGINEQFF
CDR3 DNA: TGTGCCAGCAGCCCACAGGGTATCAATGAGCAGTTCTTC

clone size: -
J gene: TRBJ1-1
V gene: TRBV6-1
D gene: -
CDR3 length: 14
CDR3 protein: CASSEFRGSTEAFF
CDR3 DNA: TGTGCCAGCAGTGAATTTAGAGGCAGCACTGAAGCTTTCTTT

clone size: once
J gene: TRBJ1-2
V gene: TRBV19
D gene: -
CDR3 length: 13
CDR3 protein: CASSPEGEYGYTF
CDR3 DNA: TGTGCCAGTAGCCCAGAGGGGGAATATGGCTACACCTTC

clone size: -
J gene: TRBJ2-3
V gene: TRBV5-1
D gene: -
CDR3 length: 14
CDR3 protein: CASSPGSYTDTQYF
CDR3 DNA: TGCGCCAGCAGCCCGGGGAGTTACACAGATACGCAGTATTTT

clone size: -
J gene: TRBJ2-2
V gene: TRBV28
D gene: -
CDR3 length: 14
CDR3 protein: CASSLGLNTGELFF
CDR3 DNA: TGTGCCAGCAGTTTGGGACTGAACACCGGGGAGCTGTTTTTT

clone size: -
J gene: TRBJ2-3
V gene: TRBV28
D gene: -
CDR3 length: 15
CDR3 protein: CASSPGSDNTDTQYF
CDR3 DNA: TGTGCCAGCAGTCCTGGGAGCGATAACACAGATACGCAGTATTTT

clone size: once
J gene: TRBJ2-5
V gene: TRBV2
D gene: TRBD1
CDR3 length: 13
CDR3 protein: CASNRDRGETQYF
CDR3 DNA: TGTGCCTCCAACCGGGACAGGGGAGAGACCCAGTACTTC

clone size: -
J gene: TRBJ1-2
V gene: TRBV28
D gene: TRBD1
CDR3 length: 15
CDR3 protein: CASSSGGPDLYGYTF
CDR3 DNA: TGTGCCAGCAGTTCAGGGGGACCGGACCTCTATGGCTACACCTTC

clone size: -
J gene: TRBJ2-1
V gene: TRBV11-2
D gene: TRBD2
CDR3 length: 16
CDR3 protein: CASSPRTSGYYNEQFF
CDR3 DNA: TGTGCCAGCAGCCCACGGACTAGCGGGTATTACAATGAGCAGTTCTTC

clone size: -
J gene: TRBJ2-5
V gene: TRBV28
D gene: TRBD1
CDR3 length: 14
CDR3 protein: CASSSGDRVETQYF
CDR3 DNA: TGTGCCAGCAGTTCAGGGGACAGGGTAGAGACCCAGTACTTC

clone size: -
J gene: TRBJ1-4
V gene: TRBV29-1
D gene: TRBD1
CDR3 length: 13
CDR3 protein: CSVTGQGMFELFF
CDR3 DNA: TGCAGCGTGACCGGACAGGGGATGTTTGAACTGTTTTTT

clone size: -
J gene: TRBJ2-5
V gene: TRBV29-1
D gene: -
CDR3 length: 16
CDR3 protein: CSVEGRGQWGRETQYF
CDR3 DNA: TGCAGCGTTGAAGGCCGAGGACAGTGGGGGAGAGAGACCCAGTACTTC

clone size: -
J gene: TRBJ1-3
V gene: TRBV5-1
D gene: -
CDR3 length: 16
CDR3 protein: CASSPMPRGSGNTIYF
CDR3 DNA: TGCGCCAGCAGCCCCATGCCACGGGGTTCTGGAAACACCATATATTTT

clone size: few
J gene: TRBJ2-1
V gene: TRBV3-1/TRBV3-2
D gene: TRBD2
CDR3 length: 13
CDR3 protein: CATSLSGSWEQFF
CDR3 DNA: TGTGCCACCTCCCTTAGCGGGAGCTGGGAGCAGTTCTTC

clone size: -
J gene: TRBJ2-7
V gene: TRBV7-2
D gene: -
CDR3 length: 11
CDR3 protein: CASSFQYEQYF
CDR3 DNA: TGTGCCAGCAGCTTCCAGTACGAGCAGTACTTC

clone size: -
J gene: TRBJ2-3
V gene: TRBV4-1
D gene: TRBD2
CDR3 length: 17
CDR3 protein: CASSQEDLAASTDTQYF
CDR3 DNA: TGCGCCAGCAGCCAAGAAGATCTAGCGGCCAGCACAGATACGCAGTATTTT

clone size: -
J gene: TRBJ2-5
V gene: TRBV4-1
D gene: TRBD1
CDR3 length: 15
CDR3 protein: CASSQYDRGRETQYF
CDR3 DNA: TGCGCCAGCAGCCAATACGACAGGGGGCGAGAGACCCAGTACTTC

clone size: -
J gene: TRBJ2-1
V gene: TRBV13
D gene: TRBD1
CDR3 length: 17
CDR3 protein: CASSLRTGGFSVDEQFF
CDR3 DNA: TGTGCCAGCAGCCTAAGGACAGGGGGTTTCAGCGTTGATGAGCAGTTCTTC

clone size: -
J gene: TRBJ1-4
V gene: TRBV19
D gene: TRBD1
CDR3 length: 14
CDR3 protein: CATNKGQGEEKLFF
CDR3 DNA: TGTGCCACCAACAAGGGACAGGGTGAAGAAAAACTGTTTTTT